This record looks at one T cell receptor (beta chain) sequence and its context. The read is 3 residues too short to cover the CDR3 end, so that end is filled in from the germline J gene. This entry is derived from a study of T cells in women clearing cervical HPV infection. V lost 2 bases and J lost 2; bases outside the gene matches: 2. CDR3 length: 16 residues. The germline V gene has CDR1 SGDLS and CDR2 YYNGEE. Data came from immunoSEQ multiplex PCR; TCRdb stores just in-frame clones and leaves some out. The table gives 25,000 to 35,000 clones; the top ten clones make up under 10% of it. The rearrangement links TRBV9 to TRBJ2-2; 11 nucleotides line up with TRBD2. This TCR was recovered from a woman between 18 and 75 years old with a cervical HPV16 infection that either progressed to CIN3+ or cleared (not recorded which). Sample: blood buffy coat. The CDR3 reads CASSVGLAGNTGELFF. The sequenced CDR3 bases are TGTGCCAGCAGCGTCGGACTAGCGGGTAACACCGGGGAG.